Shown below are 27 T cell receptor beta chains from a single sample sequenced in a study of post-analysis software for immune sequencing data. General observations from the study: TRBV segments more frequent in patients than in controls numbered a few and included TRBV5-6, TRBV5-1 and TRBV20-1.

Included in the TCR beta cDNA libraries were unique molecular identifiers. TCRdb re-called the PCR reads with MiXCR, one entry per CDR3 protein. This table has 740,000 or so distinct CDR3 sequences, approximately 57% appearing once. Their antigens remain unidentified. The source material was blood. These receptors were taken from a girl aged 5-17 years with multiple sclerosis.

This clonotype was counted between two and nine times. V gene TRBV20-1 combines with J gene TRBJ2-7; D might be TRBD1 (6 bases). Trimming took 6 bases from V and 1 from J, leaving 16 bases between them. This CDR3 is built from 14 residues. Germline CDR1 DFQATT, CDR2 SNEGSKA (reference sequence). The CDR3 is CSAPNIGGSYEQYF. In nucleotides, the CDR3 is TGCAGTGCCCCAAACATAGGGGGATCCTACGAGCAGTACTTC.

The V gene is TRBV18, the J gene TRBJ1-4; D is unclear. Trimming took 2 bases from V and 5 from J, leaving 9 bases between them. CDR3 length: 14 residues. Germline lookup yields CDR1 KGHSH and CDR2 LQKENI. CDR3 loop: CASSPDVRNEKLFF. CDR3 sequence (DNA): TGTGCCAGCTCACCAGACGTGAGGAATGAAAAACTGTTTTTT.

The V call is TRBV11-2, the J call TRBJ1-2; D gene unclear. The ends were cut back, 4 bases at V and 6 bases at J, with 12 bases in the middle. The CDR3 covers 13 residues. Germline V lookup: CDR1 SGHAT, CDR2 FQNNGV. CDR3 nucleotide sequence: TGTGCCAGCAGCTCAGGCCAGGTTCATGGCTACACCTTC. The encoded protein is CASSSGQVHGYTF.

The gene calls are TRBV14 and TRBJ2-7; 9 nucleotides line up with TRBD2. The ends lost 6 bases at V and 3 bases at J; junction bases unmatched: 18. The CDR3 loop spans 18 amino acids. The germline V gene has CDR1 SGHDN and CDR2 FVKESK. CDR3 sequence: CASSRRFQRGVADYEQYF. The CDR3 DNA reads TGTGCCAGCAGTCGTCGTTTTCAGCGGGGGGTCGCGGACTACGAGCAGTACTTC.

The genes are TRBV12-3 or TRBV12-4 and TRBJ2-5; 10 positions match TRBD2. The junction had 9 bases not matched to a gene; V was cut back by 2 bases and J by 3 bases. The CDR3 sequence is 17 residues long. The CDR3 sequence: CASSLRKRLAGEETQYF. CDR3 coding DNA: TGTGCCAGCAGTTTAAGGAAGAGGCTAGCGGGGGAAGAGACCCAGTACTTC.

This clonotype turned up a few times. V gene TRBV10-3 combines with J gene TRBJ1-2; 8 bases align to TRBD1. Germline loops: CDR1 ENHRY, CDR2 SYGVKD. V lost 5 bases, J lost 5 bases, and 4 bases stayed unmatched. This CDR3 has 13 amino acids. The CDR3 spells CAISPDRGYGYTF. CDR3 bases: TGTGCCATCAGTCCCGACAGGGGTTATGGCTACACCTTC.

As for this clonotype: A read error may produce the germline difference seen at one junction end. The chain has TRBV20-1 and TRBJ2-3; 7 bases map to TRBD2. The CDR3 spans 15 residues. Germline CDR1 reads DFQATT; CDR2 reads SNEGSKA (reference sequence). CDR3 loop: CSVRGGSTSIDTQYF. CDR3 DNA sequence: TGCAGTGTGAGAGGCGGGAGCACAAGCATAGATACGCAGTATTTT.

In its sample, this clonotype was seen a few times. The V and J genes are TRBV7-3 and TRBJ2-3, with TRBD2 matching 9 bases. The V segment lost 2 bases and the J segment 5 bases; nucleotides outside the gene matches: 8. Germline V gene data show CDR1 as SGHTA and CDR2 as FQGTGA. The CDR3 sequence is 16 residues long. This chain's CDR3 is CASSLLPSGTVDTQYF. The CDR3 nucleotides read TGTGCCAGCAGCTTACTCCCTAGCGGGACGGTAGATACGCAGTATTTT.

A few counts support this clonotype. The rearrangement links TRBV12-3 or TRBV12-4 to TRBJ2-4, with 11 bases fitting TRBD1. TRBJ2-7 matches the DNA end more closely, so the J call is doubtful. The CDR3 is 17 amino acids. The CDR3 bases are TGTGCCAGCAGCCAAACGCCCGGGACAGGGGGTCTTTACGAGCAGTACTTC. Encoded protein: CASSQTPGTGGLYEQYF.

This clonotype was recorded only once. This chain links TRBV6-5 with TRBJ2-3; D ambiguous. V was clipped by 0 bases and J by 7 bases, with 8 bases between them. The CDR3 length is 13 residues. Germline V gives CDR1 MNHEY, CDR2 SVGAGI. CDR3 sequence (DNA): TGTGCCAGCAGTTACTCTAGGCAAAATACGCAGTATTTT. Its translation: CASSYSRQNTQYF.

This rearrangement joins TRBV9 to TRBJ2-7; TRBD1 matches at 11 bases. The germline CDR1 and CDR2 sequences are SGDLS and YYNGEE. The CDR3 totals 15 residues. The ends lost 0 bases at V and 3 bases at J; junction bases unmatched: 2. In DNA, the CDR3 is TGTGCCAGCAGCGTAGACGGGACAGGGGGCTACGAGCAGTACTTC. Translation gives CASSVDGTGGYEQYF.

The J gene is TRBJ1-1, the V gene TRBV5-6, with 7 nucleotides matching TRBD1. The V segment lost 7 bases and the J segment 5 bases; nucleotides outside the gene matches: 14. CDR3 length equals 15 residues. Germline values: CDR1 SGHDT, CDR2 YYEEEE. The CDR3, as DNA: TGTGCCAGCGGGTTAAAGGGGTCGGGACAGACTGAAGCTTTCTTT. It encodes CASGLKGSGQTEAFF.

This clonotype showed up just a few times. The chain links TRBV29-1 to TRBJ2-7; the D is unclear. The V gene lost 0 bases and the J gene lost 1 base, with 10 bases spanning the gap. CDR3 length equals 14 residues. The germline V gene has CDR1 SQVTM and CDR2 ANQGSEA. The chain's CDR3 is CSVEDPKGSYEQYF. DNA for the CDR3: TGCAGCGTTGAAGATCCAAAGGGATCCTACGAGCAGTACTTC.

This clonotype has just a few counts. This chain connects TRBV5-1 to TRBJ2-5; D possibly matches TRBD1 or TRBD2 (6 bases each). TRBJ2-7 matches the DNA end more closely, so the J call is doubtful. This CDR3 comprises 14 residues. Germline CDR1 reads SGHRS; CDR2 reads YFSETQ. DNA for the CDR3: TGCGCCAGCAGCTTGGATGTCGGGGGCCGCGAGCAGTACTTC. Translation: CASSLDVGGREQYF.

There are a few counts of this clonotype. J is TRBJ2-1 and V is TRBV6-5; D not certain. The CDR3 is 13 amino acids. Germline V CDR1 and CDR2: MNHEY, SVGAGI. V was pared by 4 bases and J by 9 bases, with 13 bases between. CDR3 in DNA: TGTGCCAGCAGTTCCCTTTCGAGGAGTGAGCAGTTCTTC. This encodes CASSSLSRSEQFF.

This clonotype has just a few counts. The V call is TRBV6-6, the J call TRBJ2-5; D remains ambiguous. The germline V gene has CDR1 MNHNY and CDR2 SVGAGI (reference sequence). Trimming pared 0 bases from V and 2 bases from J, leaving 7 bases between. The CDR3 covers 14 residues. The CDR3 reads CASSYSADQETQYF. The CDR3 DNA reads as TGTGCCAGCAGTTACTCAGCAGATCAAGAGACCCAGTACTTC.

This chain joins TRBV29-1 and TRBJ2-4; the D call may be TRBD1 or TRBD2 (5 bases each). Looked up from germline, CDR1 is SQVTM and CDR2 is ANQGSEA. The CDR3 covers 13 residues. V lost 5 bases and J 7 bases, leaving 15 bases between the germline ends. CDR3 protein: CSVLTGPGNIQYF. The CDR3 bases are TGCAGCGTTCTAACGGGACCAGGGAACATTCAGTACTTC.

This clonotype was detected once. The V and J genes are TRBV3-1 and TRBJ2-5; 11 bases map to TRBD2. With V trimmed by 3 bases and J by 5 bases, 2 bases remained unmatched. Germline V gene sequence: CDR1 LGHDT, CDR2 YNNKEL (reference sequence). This CDR3 contains 14 residues. As DNA, the CDR3 is TGTGCCAGCAGCCAGTGGACTAGCGGGGAGACCCAGTACTTC. It translates to CASSQWTSGETQYF.

The chain recombines TRBV6-6 with TRBJ2-3; TRBD2 agrees at 9 bases. The germline gives CDR1 MNHNY, CDR2 SVGAGI (reference sequence). The V and J ends lost 2 bases and 3 bases, in that order; junction bases with no gene match: 6. This CDR3 is 16 amino acids long. The CDR3 sequence: CASSYGAGGITDTQYF. Here the CDR3 DNA reads TGTGCCAGCAGTTACGGGGCGGGAGGGATAACAGATACGCAGTATTTT.

The chain recombines TRBV12-3 or TRBV12-4 with TRBJ2-3; 9 nucleotides match TRBD2. This CDR3 comprises 16 residues. Trimming at V came to 3 bases and at J to 7 bases, leaving 11 bases not matched to a gene. In DNA form, the CDR3 reads TGTGCCAGCAGTTTTTCCCTAGCGGGGAAACCGAATACGCAGTATTTT. Translated: CASSFSLAGKPNTQYF.

This clonotype came up a few times. V gene TRBV29-1 combines with J gene TRBJ2-1, with 11 positions matching TRBD2. V shed 4 bases and J 4 bases; nucleotides not matched to a gene: 12. Germline V gives CDR1 SQVTM, CDR2 ANQGSEA. There are 17 residues in the CDR3. The DNA of the CDR3 is TGCAGCGTTGGGTATGATACTAGCGGGAGTATATACAATGAGCAGTTCTTC. It codes for CSVGYDTSGSIYNEQFF.

The chain employs TRBV3-1 and TRBJ2-4, with 11 bases aligning to TRBD2. The closer fit of TRBJ2-7 to the DNA end suggests the J call may be wrong. The CDR3 has 17 residues. In germline, CDR1 is LGHDT, CDR2 YNNKEL (reference sequence). The CDR3 DNA sequence: TGTGCCAGCAGCCAAGATCAGGGACTAGCGGAGCCCTACGAGCAGTACTTC. This sequence encodes CASSQDQGLAEPYEQYF.

This clonotype was observed a handful of times. The V gene is TRBV7-3, the J gene TRBJ2-7, with 9 bases aligning to TRBD1. The trim removed 1 base at V and 3 bases at J, leaving 4 bases unmatched. CDR1 is SGHTA and CDR2 is FQGTGA in the germline V gene. The CDR3 spans 15 residues. CDR3 DNA: TGTGCCAGCAGCTTAATCGACAGGGGGAGCTACGAGCAGTACTTC. This sequence encodes CASSLIDRGSYEQYF.

The rearrangement links TRBV6-2 or TRBV6-3 to TRBJ1-2; tentatively, D is TRBD1 (5 bases). This CDR3 has 15 amino acids. The V and J ends lost 5 bases and 8 bases respectively, with 21 bases between them. In germline, CDR1 is MNHEY, CDR2 SVGEGT. CDR3 sequence reads: CASSRVGEVSGGYTF. CDR3 DNA sequence: TGTGCCAGCAGTCGAGTGGGGGAAGTGTCCGGCGGCTACACCTTC.

The V call is TRBV29-1, the J call TRBJ2-3; no firm D call. Germline CDR1 and CDR2: SQVTM and ANQGSEA. With 1 base removed from V and 6 bases from J, the gap between germline ends came to 11 bases. This CDR3 contains 13 residues. The CDR3 DNA reads TGCAGCGTTGAAGCTCTAACCAGCGATACGCAGTATTTT. Its protein is CSVEALTSDTQYF.

A word on this clonotype: A read error may produce the germline difference seen at one junction end. V and J are TRBV5-1 and TRBJ2-6, with TRBD1 as a possible D gene (6 bases). The CDR3 sequence is 15 residues long. In germline, CDR1 is SGHRS, CDR2 YFSETQ. The CDR3 here is CASSMTGSGANVPTF. The CDR3 bases are TGCGCCAGCAGCATGACAGGCTCTGGGGCCAACGTCCCGACTTTC. Complete variable domain (other parts from reference TRBV5-1 and TRBJ2-6): KAGVTQTPRYLIKTRGQQVTLSCSPISGHRSVSWYQQTPGQGLQFLFEYFSETQRNKGNFPGRFSGRQFSNSRSEMNVSTLELGDSALYLCASSMTGSGANVPTFGAGSRLTVL.

Regarding this clonotype: The junction does not match germline at one end; this may be a read error. The chain carries TRBV10-3 and TRBJ1-5; 9 bases fit TRBD1. The CDR3 has 15 residues. CDR1 is ENHRY, CDR2 SYGVKD, per germline. The CDR3, as DNA: TGTGCCGTCAGGGGGGACAGGGACAGCAATCAGCCCCAGCATTTT. Protein sequence: CAVRGDRDSNQPQHF.